This T cell receptor beta chain was sequenced in a study of CD8 T cells in ankylosing spondylitis. Concerning this clonotype: What it recognizes is unknown.

TCRdb reprocessed the 5' RACE reads via MiXCR and lists one record per CDR3 protein. The sample holds roughly 470,000 distinct CDR3 sequences, 25% to 30% seen once. Broader study findings: Prior work had noted some motif variants in reactive arthritis blood and synovial fluid. Researchers report that disease-linked clones proved CD8+ and relatively rare in peripheral blood. Eight highly homologous variants made up a TCR beta motif, and this motif appeared characteristic of ankylosing spondylitis blood.

The CDR3 is 12 amino acids. Germline CDR1 is MNHNY and CDR2 is SVGAGI (reference sequence). Sample: blood, either unsorted or a sorted T cell fraction (not recorded which). The clonotype was recovered from a male donor with ankylosing spondylitis. The V call is TRBV6-6, the J call TRBJ2-7; 7 bases agree with TRBD2. CDR3 region: CASGTPVGEQYV. In DNA, the CDR3 is TGTGCGAGCGGGACCCCCGTGGGGGAGCAGTACGTC.